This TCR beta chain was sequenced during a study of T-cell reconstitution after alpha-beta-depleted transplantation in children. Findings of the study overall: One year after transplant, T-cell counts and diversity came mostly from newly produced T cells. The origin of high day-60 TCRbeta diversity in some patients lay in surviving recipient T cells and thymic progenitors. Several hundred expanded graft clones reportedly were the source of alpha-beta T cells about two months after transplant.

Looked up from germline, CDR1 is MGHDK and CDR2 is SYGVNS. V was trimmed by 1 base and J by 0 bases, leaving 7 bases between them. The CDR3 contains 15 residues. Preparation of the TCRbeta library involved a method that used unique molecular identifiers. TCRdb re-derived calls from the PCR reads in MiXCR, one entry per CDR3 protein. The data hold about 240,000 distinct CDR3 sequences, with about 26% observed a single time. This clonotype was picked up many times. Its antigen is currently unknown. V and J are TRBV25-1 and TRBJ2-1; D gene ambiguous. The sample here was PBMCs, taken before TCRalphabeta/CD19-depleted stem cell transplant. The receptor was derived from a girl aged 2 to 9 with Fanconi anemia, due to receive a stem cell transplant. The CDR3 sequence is CASSELGVSYNEQFF. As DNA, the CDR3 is TGTGCCAGCAGTGAATTGGGTGTCTCCTACAATGAGCAGTTCTTC.